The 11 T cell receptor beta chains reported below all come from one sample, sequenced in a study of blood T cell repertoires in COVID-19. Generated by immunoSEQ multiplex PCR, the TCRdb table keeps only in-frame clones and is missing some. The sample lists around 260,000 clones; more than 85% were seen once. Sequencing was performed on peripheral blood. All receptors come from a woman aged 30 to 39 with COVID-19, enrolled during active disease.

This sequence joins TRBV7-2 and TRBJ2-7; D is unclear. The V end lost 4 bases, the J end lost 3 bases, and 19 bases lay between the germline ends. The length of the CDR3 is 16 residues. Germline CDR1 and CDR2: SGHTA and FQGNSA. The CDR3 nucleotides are TGTGCCAGCAGCTATATCCCTGGCCAGTCTCGCTACGAGCAGTACTTC. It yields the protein CASSYIPGQSRYEQYF.

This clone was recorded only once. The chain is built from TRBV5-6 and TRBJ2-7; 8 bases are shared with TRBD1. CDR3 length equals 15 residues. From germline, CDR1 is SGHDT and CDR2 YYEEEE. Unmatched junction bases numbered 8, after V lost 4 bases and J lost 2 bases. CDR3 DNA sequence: TGTGCCAGCAGCGAACGACAGGGGCGAACCTACGAGCAGTACTTC. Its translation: CASSERQGRTYEQYF.

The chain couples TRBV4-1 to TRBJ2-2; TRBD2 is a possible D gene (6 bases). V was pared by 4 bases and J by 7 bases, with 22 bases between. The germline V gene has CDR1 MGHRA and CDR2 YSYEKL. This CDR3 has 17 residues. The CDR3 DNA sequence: TGCGCCAGCAGCCCCGTCGGGGCGGGATTCGGGAACGGGGAGCTGTTTTTT. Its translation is CASSPVGAGFGNGELFF.

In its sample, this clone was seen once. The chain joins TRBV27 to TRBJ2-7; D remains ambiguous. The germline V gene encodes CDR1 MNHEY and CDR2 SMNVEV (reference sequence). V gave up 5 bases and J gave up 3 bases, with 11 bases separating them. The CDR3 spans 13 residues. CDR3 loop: CASSPRTYYEQYF. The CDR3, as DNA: TGTGCCAGCAGTCCGCGAACTTACTACGAGCAGTACTTC.

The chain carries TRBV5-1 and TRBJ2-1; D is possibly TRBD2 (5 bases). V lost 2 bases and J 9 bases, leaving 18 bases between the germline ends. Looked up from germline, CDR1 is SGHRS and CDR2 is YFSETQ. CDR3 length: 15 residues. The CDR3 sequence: CASSLEGDSAGEQFF. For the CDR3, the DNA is TGCGCCAGCAGCTTAGAAGGAGATAGCGCGGGTGAGCAGTTCTTC.

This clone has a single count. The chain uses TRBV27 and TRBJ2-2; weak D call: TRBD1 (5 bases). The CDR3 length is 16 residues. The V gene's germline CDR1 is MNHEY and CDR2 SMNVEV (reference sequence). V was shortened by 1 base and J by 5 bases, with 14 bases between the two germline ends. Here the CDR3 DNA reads TGTGCCAGCAGTTTATGGGGCAGGGATGTGACCGGGGAGCTGTTTTTT. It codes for CASSLWGRDVTGELFF.

This CDR3 is CASGLGEHEQFF. Written as DNA, the CDR3 is TGTGCCTCGGGACTAGGTGAACATGAGCAGTTCTTC. This rearrangement joins TRBV11-3 to TRBJ2-1; TRBD2 matches at 8 bases. Trimming removed 11 bases from V and 8 bases from J; junction bases left unmatched: 8. Looked up from germline, CDR1 is SGHNT and CDR2 is YENEEA. The CDR3 is made up of 12 amino acids.

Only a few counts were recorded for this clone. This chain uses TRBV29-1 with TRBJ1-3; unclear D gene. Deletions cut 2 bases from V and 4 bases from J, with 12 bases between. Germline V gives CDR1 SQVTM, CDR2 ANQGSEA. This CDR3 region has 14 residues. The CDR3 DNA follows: TGCAGCGTTGAACAGCTCCAAGCGGGAAACACCATATATTTT. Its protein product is CSVEQLQAGNTIYF.

Written as DNA, the CDR3 is TGTGCCAGCAGAGGAGAGGGGGTTCAAGCTGGAAAACTGTTTTTT. This sequence encodes CASRGEGVQAGKLFF. The chain combines TRBV6-5 with TRBJ1-4, with D perhaps matching TRBD1 (6 bases). Trimming cost V 6 bases and J 10 bases, with 21 bases left between them. This CDR3 is built from 15 residues. Germline assignment: CDR1 MNHEY and CDR2 SVGAGI.

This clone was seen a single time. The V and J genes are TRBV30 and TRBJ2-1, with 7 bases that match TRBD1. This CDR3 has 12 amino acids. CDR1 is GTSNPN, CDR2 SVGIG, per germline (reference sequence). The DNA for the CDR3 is TGTGGAGTAGACAGGGACGAAAATGAGCAGTTCTTC. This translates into CGVDRDENEQFF.

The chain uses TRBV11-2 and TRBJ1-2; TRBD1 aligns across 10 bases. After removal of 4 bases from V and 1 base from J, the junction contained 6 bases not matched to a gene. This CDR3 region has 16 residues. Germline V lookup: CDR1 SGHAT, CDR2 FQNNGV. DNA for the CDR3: TGTGCCAGCAGCTCCCCCGGACAGGGGGTTAACTATGGCTACACCTTC. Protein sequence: CASSSPGQGVNYGYTF.